The 31 T cell receptor beta chains below all came from one sample that was sequenced in a study of OX40 agonist ivuxolimab in advanced cancers. Data came from immunoSEQ multiplex PCR; TCRdb stores just in-frame clones and leaves some out. The sample holds just over 95,000 clones, around 87% seen once. Specimen: CD4+ or CD8+ T cells sorted from blood, collected in a trial of the OX40 agonist ivuxolimab. These TCRs come from an adult with an advanced solid tumor such as melanoma, head and neck, liver or kidney cancer.

The gene calls are TRBV11-3 and TRBJ1-1; no definite D call. Germline V CDR1 and CDR2: SGHNT, YENEEA. The CDR3 covers 14 residues. V lost 5 bases to trimming and J lost 7 bases, with 17 bases between them. CDR3 amino acids: CASSRSPSEIEAFF. The CDR3 DNA is TGTGCCAGCAGCCGTTCCCCGAGTGAGATTGAAGCTTTCTTT. Filled out from reference TRBV11-3 and TRBJ1-1, the complete variable domain reads EAGVVQSPRYKIIEKKQPVAFWCNPISGHNTLYWYLQNLGQGPELLIRYENEEAVDDSQLPKDRFSAERLKGVDSTLKIQPAELGDSAVYLCASSRSPSEIEAFFGQGTRLTVV.

This chain joins TRBV5-1 and TRBJ2-3, with TRBD2 matching over 8 bases. The V gene end was trimmed by 4 bases and the J gene end by 3 bases; junction bases not matched to a gene: 13. CDR3 length: 17 residues. Germline V gives CDR1 SGHRS, CDR2 YFSETQ. CDR3 bases: TGCGCCAGCAGCCCAATTGGAGCGGGGGCAGGGACAGATACGCAGTATTTT. The encoded protein is CASSPIGAGAGTDTQYF.

The V gene is TRBV6-5, the J gene TRBJ1-5; 8 bases align to TRBD1. The CDR3 totals 13 residues. With 7 bases clipped from V and 7 bases from J, the junction kept 6 bases outside the gene matches. Germline V gives CDR1 MNHEY, CDR2 SVGAGI. DNA for the CDR3: TGTGCCAGCACCCAGGGGGCTGGGCAGCCCCAGCATTTT. Residues: CASTQGAGQPQHF.

This chain links TRBV11-2 with TRBJ2-3, with 7 bases lining up with TRBD2. With V trimmed by 5 bases and J by 1 base, 9 bases remained unmatched. Germline V lookup: CDR1 SGHAT, CDR2 FQNNGV. The CDR3 spans 16 residues. DNA of the CDR3: TGTGCCAGCAGCAGAGTCCGCGGGGGTGGCACAGATACGCAGTATTTT. Translated, it gives CASSRVRGGGTDTQYF.

This clone was detected a few times. CDR3 in amino acids: CAWVRGLEAFF. DNA for the CDR3: TGTGCCTGGGTGAGGGGTTTGGAAGCTTTCTTT. The chain employs TRBV30 and TRBJ1-1, with D perhaps TRBD1 (5 bases). Germline V gene data show CDR1 as GTSNPN and CDR2 as SVGIG (reference sequence). The CDR3 runs to 11 residues. V was shortened by 5 bases and J by 8 bases, with 12 bases between the two germline ends.

This clone was found a few times. This chain joins TRBV20-1 and TRBJ2-3, with 8 bases aligning to TRBD2. V shed 8 bases and J 4 bases; nucleotides not matched to a gene: 2. This CDR3 has 11 residues. Per the germline V gene, CDR1 is DFQATT and CDR2 is SNEGSKA (reference sequence). The CDR3 loop is CSSGGADTQYF. The CDR3 DNA reads as TGCAGTAGCGGGGGCGCAGATACGCAGTATTTT.

This chain uses TRBV6-5 with TRBJ2-7; TRBD1 agrees at 7 bases. CDR1 MNHEY and CDR2 SVGAGI come from the germline V gene. The length of the CDR3 is 15 residues. Germline trimming cut 5 bases from V and 2 bases from J; bases unmatched to any gene: 9. The CDR3 region is CASSNRGLAAYEQYF. In DNA form, the CDR3 reads TGTGCCAGCAGTAACAGGGGTCTCGCTGCCTACGAGCAGTACTTC.

The chain recombines TRBV5-6 with TRBJ2-7; 7 nucleotides align to TRBD2. Trimming cost V 2 bases and J 3 bases; bases outside gene matches: 5. This CDR3 region has 14 residues. The germline gives CDR1 SGHDT, CDR2 YYEEEE. In nucleotides, the CDR3 is TGTGCCAGCAGCTTAGGACTAGAGCTCTACGAGCAGTACTTC. It encodes CASSLGLELYEQYF.

The V call is TRBV5-4, the J call TRBJ1-1, with D possibly being TRBD1 (6 bases). Deletions cut 1 base from V and 3 bases from J, with 10 bases between. Looked up from germline, CDR1 is SGHNT and CDR2 is YYREEE (reference sequence). This CDR3 contains 14 residues. The DNA of the CDR3 is TGTGCCAGCAGCTTGCCAAGACAGGACACTGAAGCTTTCTTT. Translating gives CASSLPRQDTEAFF.

This chain links TRBV5-1 with TRBJ1-4; TRBD1 agrees at 9 bases. Germline CDR1 and CDR2: SGHRS and YFSETQ. The CDR3 runs to 16 residues. The V gene end was trimmed by 4 bases and the J gene end by 8 bases; junction bases not matched to a gene: 12. CDR3 region: CASSPTTGTGREKLFF. The CDR3 region has the DNA TGCGCCAGCAGCCCCACGACGGGGACAGGGAGGGAAAAACTGTTTTTT.

This clone was detected only once. V and J are TRBV6-5 and TRBJ2-2; perhaps TRBD1 as D (5 bases). The CDR3 is 15 residues long. V was shortened by 6 bases and J by 2 bases, with 13 bases between the two germline ends. The germline CDR1 and CDR2 sequences are MNHEY and SVGAGI. CDR3 loop: CASSLGAVNTGELFF. CDR3 coding DNA: TGTGCCAGCAGCCTTGGGGCGGTTAACACCGGGGAGCTGTTTTTT.

The rearrangement joins TRBV5-1 to TRBJ2-3, with 9 positions matching TRBD2. Per germline, CDR1 SGHRS and CDR2 YFSETQ. CDR3 size: 16 residues. V was pared by 2 bases and J by 0 bases, with 4 bases of the junction left unmatched. The CDR3 sequence is CASSFSSGGSTDTQYF. In DNA form, the CDR3 reads TGCGCCAGCAGCTTTAGTAGCGGGGGCAGCACAGATACGCAGTATTTT.

V is TRBV5-6 and J is TRBJ1-2; no clear D gene. Trimming took off 4 bases at V and 4 bases at J, with 14 bases between the two ends. Per the germline V gene, CDR1 is SGHDT and CDR2 is YYEEEE. The CDR3 has 14 residues. In DNA, the CDR3 is TGTGCCAGCAGCCCGGCGGGGTTGGGCTATGGCTACACCTTC. It is translated as CASSPAGLGYGYTF.

The CDR3 sequence is CASSRPGLNQPQHF. CDR3 DNA sequence: TGTGCCAGCAGTCGACCGGGCTTGAATCAGCCCCAGCATTTT. The V gene is TRBV27, the J gene TRBJ1-5; D gene uncertain. The CDR3 covers 14 residues. The V and J ends lost 5 bases and 4 bases respectively, with 12 bases between them. Per the germline V gene, CDR1 is MNHEY and CDR2 is SMNVEV (reference sequence).

The chain uses TRBV29-1 and TRBJ2-3; 8 nucleotides match TRBD2. This CDR3 spans 13 amino acids. The germline V gene has CDR1 SQVTM and CDR2 ANQGSEA. After removal of 7 bases from V and 6 bases from J, the junction contained 9 bases not matched to a gene. DNA of the CDR3: TGCAGCGCGAGCGGACTAGCTGGTGATACGCAGTATTTT. The encoded protein is CSASGLAGDTQYF.

The chain links TRBV19 to TRBJ2-2, with 10 nucleotides matching TRBD2. V lost 6 bases and J lost 6; bases outside the gene matches: 7. The germline CDR1 and CDR2 sequences are LNHDA and SQIVND (reference sequence). The CDR3 sequence is 15 residues long. The CDR3 nucleotides read TGTGCCAGTAGGCTCCTAGCGGGAGTAGCCGGGGAGCTGTTTTTT. Its protein is CASRLLAGVAGELFF.

The chain couples TRBV2 to TRBJ2-7; 11 bases match TRBD2. Germline V lookup: CDR1 SNHLY, CDR2 FYNNEI. This CDR3 comprises 13 residues. After removal of 8 bases from V and 6 bases from J, the junction contained 6 bases not matched to a gene. In DNA form, the CDR3 reads TGTGCCAGCTCACTAGCGGGGGAGGGCGAGCAGTACTTC. Encoded protein: CASSLAGEGEQYF.

This CDR3 reads CASSATGNEQYF. In DNA form, the CDR3 reads TGTGCCAGCAGCGCCACAGGGAACGAGCAGTACTTC. The chain combines TRBV7-6 with TRBJ2-7; tentatively, D is TRBD1 (6 bases). Per the germline V gene, CDR1 is SGHVS and CDR2 is FNYEAQ. The CDR3 has 12 residues. V lost 5 bases to trimming and J lost 5 bases, with 10 bases between them.

The chain couples TRBV29-1 to TRBJ2-7; a weak D match, TRBD2 (6 bases). The germline CDR1 and CDR2 sequences are SQVTM and ANQGSEA. CDR3 length equals 12 residues. Trimming shortened V by 4 bases and J by 6 bases, and 13 bases separated the two germline ends. The CDR3 region is CSVGVQGGEQYF. CDR3 in DNA: TGCAGCGTTGGGGTTCAGGGAGGCGAGCAGTACTTC.

Concerning this clone itself: Additional DNA sequences in this sample encode the identical CDR3. V and J are TRBV5-1 and TRBJ2-7, with TRBD1 identical over 8 bases. Per germline, CDR1 SGHRS and CDR2 YFSETQ. The CDR3 is 15 residues long. V shed 0 bases and J 3 bases; nucleotides not matched to a gene: 5. CDR3 in DNA: TGCGCCAGCAGCTTGGCCGGACAGGGAATCTACGAGCAGTACTTC. As protein: CASSLAGQGIYEQYF.

V usage is TRBV5-1 and J usage is TRBJ2-7; maybe TRBD1 (7 bases). The CDR3 loop spans 15 amino acids. Trimming left V 4 bases short and J 6 bases short, with 20 bases between. Looked up from germline, CDR1 is SGHRS and CDR2 is YFSETQ. Written as DNA, the CDR3 is TGCGCCAGCAGCATTGACGGGGCAGGGGGAGGCGAGCAGTACTTC. Translating gives CASSIDGAGGGEQYF.

The chain has TRBV14 and TRBJ2-2; 8 positions match TRBD1. The CDR3 totals 14 residues. CDR1 SGHDN and CDR2 FVKESK come from the germline V gene. The trim removed 4 bases at V and 6 bases at J, leaving 4 bases unmatched. CDR3 nucleotides: TGTGCCAGCAGCCCGTGGACAGGGCCCGGGGAGCTGTTTTTT. It encodes CASSPWTGPGELFF.

The rearrangement joins TRBV15 to TRBJ1-1, with D hard to call. This CDR3 has 15 amino acids. V shed 0 bases and J shed 0 bases, with 8 bases lying between them. Germline V gives CDR1 LNHNV, CDR2 YYDKDF (reference sequence). The CDR3: CATSRDVWMNTEAFF. The CDR3, as DNA: TGTGCCACCAGCAGAGATGTTTGGATGAACACTGAAGCTTTCTTT. Together with reference TRBV15 and TRBJ1-1, the CDR3 gives the full variable domain: DAMVIQNPRYQVTQFGKPVTLSCSQTLNHNVMYWYQQKSSQAPKLLFHYYDKDFNNEADTPDNFQSRRPNTSFCFLDIRSPGLGDTAMYLCATSRDVWMNTEAFFGQGTRLTVV.

This chain uses TRBV6-5 with TRBJ1-6; no definite D call. Trimming removed 0 bases from V and 8 bases from J, with 8 bases in between. The CDR3 contains 14 residues. Germline values: CDR1 MNHEY, CDR2 SVGAGI. DNA of the CDR3: TGTGCCAGCAGTTACTCGGGGAGACATTCACCCCTCCACTTT. Translation: CASSYSGRHSPLHF.

The rearrangement uses TRBV19 and TRBJ2-1, with TRBD2 identical over 13 bases. J lost 0 bases, V lost 7 bases, and 9 bases had no gene match. The CDR3 is 18 amino acids. Germline-derived CDR1 and CDR2 are LNHDA and SQIVND (reference sequence). CDR3 residues: CASTGLAGFHSSYNEQFF. The CDR3 bases are TGTGCCAGTACGGGACTAGCGGGGTTCCACAGCTCCTACAATGAGCAGTTCTTC.

The chain is built from TRBV21-1 and TRBJ1-5. TRBV21-1 is termed a pseudogene. The CDR3 extends over 18 amino acids. This chain's CDR3 is CASSKGRTRVYSNQPQHF. CDR3 DNA sequence: TGTGCCAGCAGCAAAGGGAGGACACGGGTTTATAGCAATCAGCCCCAGCATTTT.

J is TRBJ1-1 and V is TRBV19, with 7 bases that match TRBD1. CDR3 length equals 16 residues. V was pared by 2 bases and J by 6 bases, with 12 bases of the junction left unmatched. Looked up from germline, CDR1 is LNHDA and CDR2 is SQIVND (reference sequence). DNA of the CDR3: TGTGCCAGTAGTATATTTAGGGGGCCGCTGGGAGCTGAAGCTTTCTTT. Its translation is CASSIFRGPLGAEAFF.

The count of this clone is one. The CDR3 DNA follows: TGTGCCTGGAGTGGGGGACTTCTCAATACGCAGTATTTT. This codes for CAWSGGLLNTQYF. This chain uses TRBV30 with TRBJ2-3; weak D call: TRBD2 (6 bases). This CDR3 has 13 amino acids. Trimming took off 1 base at V and 7 bases at J, with 12 bases between the two ends. The germline gives CDR1 GTSNPN, CDR2 SVGIG (reference sequence).

This clone was seen only a few times. The V gene is TRBV9, the J gene TRBJ1-1; D is uncertain. The germline gives CDR1 SGDLS, CDR2 YYNGEE. This CDR3 region has 14 residues. V lost 0 bases to trimming and J lost 0 bases, with 6 bases between them. The CDR3 sequence is CASSVARVNTEAFF. CDR3 nucleotides: TGTGCCAGCAGCGTAGCCCGGGTGAACACTGAAGCTTTCTTT.

This clone was found once. J is TRBJ1-1 and V is TRBV11-2; no reliable D call. V was clipped by 0 bases and J by 0 bases, with 11 bases between them. Per germline, CDR1 SGHAT and CDR2 FQNNGV. There are 16 residues in the CDR3. CDR3 nucleotide sequence: TGTGCCAGCAGCTTAGATGTTAGGCGGATGAACACTGAAGCTTTCTTT. Its protein is CASSLDVRRMNTEAFF.

The J gene is TRBJ1-3, the V gene TRBV28, with D maybe TRBD1 (5 bases). Germline V lookup: CDR1 MDHEN, CDR2 SYDVKM. The CDR3 loop spans 15 amino acids. V lost 3 bases and J 4 bases, leaving 13 bases between the germline ends. The CDR3 nucleotides read TGTGCCAGCAGTTTTCGGGACCCTGGGGGAAACACCATATATTTT. Protein product: CASSFRDPGGNTIYF.